The next 12 T cell receptor beta chains were all read from a single sample in a study of blood T cells in healthy people across ages (dated by TCRdb to about 2015). The method was 5' RACE. Reads for this sample came from an Illumina HiSeq 2500. A second PCR of about 7 to 12 cycles was performed with a sample-barcoded 5' primer and a J-beta primer mix. In-frame beta chains were kept once TCRdb had trimmed the public reads at Q25 with fastp and called clones with MiXCR. Rows merge per CDR3 protein into single entries with the most common DNA and genes. For this sample there are roughly 1 million distinct CDR3 sequences; approximately 25% appear just once. The ten largest clones represent less than 0.85% of the sample. The same sample was also used in a study of T cells of mothers and their children.

Sample: blood. Receptors were obtained from a girl under 10 years old in good health.

The chain employs TRBV6-5 and TRBJ2-7; no firm D call. The germline V gene has CDR1 MNHEY and CDR2 SVGAGI. The CDR3 runs 15 residues. Trimming removed 4 bases from V and 2 bases from J, with 15 bases in between. The CDR3: CASSWDSFYPYEQYF. In DNA, the CDR3 is TGTGCCAGCAGTTGGGATTCCTTTTACCCCTACGAGCAGTACTTC.

The V and J genes are TRBV29-1 and TRBJ2-6; D is uncertain. Between the trimmed V and J ends, which lost 5 bases and 1 base, there was a span of 12 bases. This CDR3 contains 15 residues. CDR1 is SQVTM, CDR2 ANQGSEA, per germline. CDR3 bases: TGCAGCGTTTATACAGTACTTTCTGGGGCCAACGTCCTGACTTTC. Translation gives CSVYTVLSGANVLTF.

As regards this clonotype: This CDR3 fails to terminate in the conserved phenylalanine or tryptophan, so it likely reflects a read error. This chain links TRBV7-2 with TRBJ1-4, with 7 positions matching TRBD1. Germline assignment: CDR1 SGHTA and CDR2 FQGNSA. The trim removed 5 bases at V and 8 bases at J, leaving 11 bases unmatched. This CDR3 is 15 amino acids long. The CDR3 loop is CASSRDSGETEKLFL. Written as DNA, the CDR3 is TGTGCCAGCAGCCGGGACAGCGGAGAGACAGAAAAACTGTTTCTT.

The rearrangement joins TRBV2 to TRBJ1-2; no firm D call. This CDR3 comprises 12 residues. Germline V gene lookup returns CDR1 SNHLY and CDR2 FYNNEI. With 6 bases removed from V and 6 bases from J, the gap between germline ends came to 11 bases. In nucleotides, the CDR3 is TGTGCCAGCAGGGGTGCCACTCATGGCTACACCTTC. Protein sequence: CASRGATHGYTF.

This chain connects TRBV20-1 to TRBJ1-1, with D uncertain. The CDR3 runs 14 residues. CDR1 is DFQATT, CDR2 SNEGSKA, per germline (reference sequence). Trimming pared 3 bases from V and 1 base from J, leaving 12 bases between. CDR3 nucleotides: TGCAGTGCTAGGGGTGTCGCGCAGAACACTGAAGCTTTCTTT. Translated, it gives CSARGVAQNTEAFF.

As DNA, the CDR3 is TGTGCCAGCAGTGGTAGGGCAGGGGTAGAAAAACTGTTTTTT. Its translation is CASSGRAGVEKLFF. The chain recombines TRBV6-5 with TRBJ1-4; a possible D gene is TRBD1 (6 bases). CDR3 size: 14 residues. V gave up 5 bases and J gave up 8 bases, with 15 bases separating them. The germline CDR1 and CDR2 sequences are MNHEY and SVGAGI.

The V call is TRBV3-1, the J call TRBJ1-1; no firm D call. The CDR3 covers 14 residues. Germline CDR1 LGHDT, CDR2 YNNKEL (reference sequence). V lost 3 bases and J lost 7, with 15 bases in between. Written as DNA, the CDR3 is TGTGCCAGCAGCCAGGGCTCGGTTCGGGTTGAAGCTTTCTTT. As protein: CASSQGSVRVEAFF.

The chain has TRBV9 and TRBJ1-2, with 8 bases matching TRBD1. Germline CDR1 SGDLS, CDR2 YYNGEE. CDR3 size: 16 residues. J was trimmed by 2 bases and V by 0 bases; bases with no gene match: 6. The CDR3 region is CASSVDAGGANYGYTF. The CDR3 DNA follows: TGTGCCAGCAGCGTAGACGCAGGGGGCGCGAACTATGGCTACACCTTC.

On this clonotype: A much larger clone differs from this one at a single base, so this may be a read error. The chain has TRBV29-1 and TRBJ2-6, with no clear D. Looked up from germline, CDR1 is SQVTM and CDR2 is ANQGSEA. V lost 3 bases and J lost 2, with 5 bases in between. The CDR3 spans 13 residues. The CDR3, as DNA: TGCAGCGTTGAGGCCGCTGGGGCCAACGTCCTGACTTTC. Translated: CSVEAAGANVLTF.

The J gene is TRBJ2-2, the V gene TRBV7-6; possibly TRBD2 for D (6 bases). Trimming stripped 3 bases from V and 5 bases from J, with 13 bases between. The germline V gene encodes CDR1 SGHVS and CDR2 FNYEAQ. This CDR3 has 15 residues. CDR3 coding DNA: TGTGCCAGCAGCTTTGTGGGCGGAGGGACCGGGGAGCTGTTTTTT. Its protein is CASSFVGGGTGELFF.

This clonotype has a count of ten or more. This chain links TRBV7-9 with TRBJ2-1; no clear D gene. Germline-derived CDR1 and CDR2 are SEHNR and FQNEAQ (reference sequence). CDR3 size: 12 residues. Between the trimmed V and J ends, which lost 8 bases and 0 bases, there was a span of 5 bases. The CDR3, as DNA: TGTGCCAGCTCAATCTCCTACAATGAGCAGTTCTTC. Protein sequence: CASSISYNEQFF.

This clonotype was seen a few times. One end of the junction fails to match germline, which may point to a read error. The chain recombines TRBV12-3 or TRBV12-4 with TRBJ1-1; 11 bases map to TRBD1. The CDR3 spans 16 residues. CDR3 region: CASSLGQGVGGTEASF. The CDR3 coding sequence is TGTGCCAGCAGTTTGGGACAGGGGGTCGGTGGCACTGAAGCTTCCTTT.